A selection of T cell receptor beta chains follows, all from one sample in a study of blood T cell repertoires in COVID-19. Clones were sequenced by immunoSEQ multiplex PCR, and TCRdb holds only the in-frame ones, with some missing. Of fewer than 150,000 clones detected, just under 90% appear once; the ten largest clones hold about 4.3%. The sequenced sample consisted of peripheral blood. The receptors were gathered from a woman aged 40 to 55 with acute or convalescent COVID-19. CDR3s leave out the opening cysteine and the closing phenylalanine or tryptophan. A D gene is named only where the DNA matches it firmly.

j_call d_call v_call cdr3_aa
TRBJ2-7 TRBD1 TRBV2 ASTLDRGSYEQY
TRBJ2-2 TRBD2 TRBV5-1 ASSLEVAGSGGELF
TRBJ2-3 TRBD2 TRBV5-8 ASSYPGLAGYTQY
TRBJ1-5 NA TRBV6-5 AGAVDSNQPQH
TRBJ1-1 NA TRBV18 ASSPPGRNTEAF
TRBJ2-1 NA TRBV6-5 ASSRLGQYEQF
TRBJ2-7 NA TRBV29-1 SVGTVSPYEQY
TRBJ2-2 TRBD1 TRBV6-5 ASSYALTGGGGELF
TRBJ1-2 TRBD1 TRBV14 ASSQDKHGTGGGFDYGYT
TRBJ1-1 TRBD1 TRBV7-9 ASSGRDRWDTEAF
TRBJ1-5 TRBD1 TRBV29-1 SVGTVSNQPQH
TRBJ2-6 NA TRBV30 AWTLSGANVLT
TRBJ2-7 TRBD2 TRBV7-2 ASSFREVTYEQY
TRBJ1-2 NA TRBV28 ASHRQGSLNYGYT
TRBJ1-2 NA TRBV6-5 ASSMGLSNYGYT
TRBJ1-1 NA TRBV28 ASSLTAMNTEAF
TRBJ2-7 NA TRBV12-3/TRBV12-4 ASSLLVGEQY
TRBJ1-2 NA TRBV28 ASSLSREDYGYT
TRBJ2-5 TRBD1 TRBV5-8 ASRQHRGETQY
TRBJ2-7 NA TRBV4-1 ASSQLRDRRGMALHEQY
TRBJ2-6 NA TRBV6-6 ASSPISISGANVLT
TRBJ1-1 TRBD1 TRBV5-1 ASSSPGQGAYTEAF
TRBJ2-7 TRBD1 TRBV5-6 ASIRQGEGYEQY
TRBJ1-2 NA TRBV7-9 ASSLAQEYGYT
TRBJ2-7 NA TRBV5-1 ASSVSTGNYEQY
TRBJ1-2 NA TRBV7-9 ASSLAEKRGYGYT
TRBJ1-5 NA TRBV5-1 AGPDSYSNQPQH
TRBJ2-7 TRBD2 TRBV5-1 ASSLAPSGRGNSYEQY
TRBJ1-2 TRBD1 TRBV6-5 ASSYHTGENGYT
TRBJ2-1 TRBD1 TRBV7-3 ASSLTFNRGNEQF
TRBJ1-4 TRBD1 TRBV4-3 ASSLGTGSEKLF
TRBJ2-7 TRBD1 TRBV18 ASSQIRTGGFEQY